The next 18 T cell receptor beta chains were all read from a single sample in a study of sequential checkpoint blockade in melanoma. Regarding treatment: randomized to nivolumab then ipilimumab (arm A) or the reverse (arm B). The data were produced by immunoSEQ multiplex PCR, yet TCRdb's version contains in-frame clones alone and is incomplete. Among tens of thousands of clones listed, 80% to 90% were seen once. Source: CD8+ T cells sorted from blood (inferred from file names), taken from a patient given nivolumab and ipilimumab in sequence. These TCRs come from a human donor with melanoma.

CDR3 sequence reads: CASTKTDSYGYTF. In nucleotides, the CDR3 is TGTGCCAGCACTAAAACAGATAGCTATGGCTACACCTTC. The chain recombines TRBV6-6 with TRBJ1-2; D unresolved. The germline V and J ends were trimmed by 7 bases and 4 bases, with 13 bases remaining between them. The CDR3 runs to 13 residues. Germline V CDR1 and CDR2: MNHNY, SVGAGI (reference sequence).

By its share, this clone is large (0.1 to 1%). V and J are TRBV19 and TRBJ2-7; 7 bases align to TRBD1. The junction had 14 bases not matched to a gene; V was cut back by 4 bases and J by 5 bases. This CDR3 contains 16 residues. Germline CDR1 LNHDA, CDR2 SQIVND (reference sequence). DNA for the CDR3: TGTGCCAGTAGTACAGAGGGGGCGAATGATAGGGACGAGCAGTACTTC. It specifies CASSTEGANDRDEQYF. Based on the CDR3 plus reference TRBV19 and TRBJ2-7, the full variable domain is DGGITQSPKYLFRKEGQNVTLSCEQNLNHDAMYWYRQDPGQGLRLIYYSQIVNDFQKGDIAEGYSVSREKKESFPLTVTSAQKNPTAFYLCASSTEGANDRDEQYFGPGTRLTVT.

A note on this clone: This sample includes further DNA sequences coding for the same CDR3. V and J are TRBV9 and TRBJ2-1, with TRBD1 as a possible D gene (5 bases). Between the trimmed V and J ends, which lost 0 bases and 8 bases, there was a span of 9 bases. Germline V gene lookup returns CDR1 SGDLS and CDR2 YYNGEE. This CDR3 comprises 13 residues. In DNA, the CDR3 is TGTGCCAGCAGCGTAGAGGGGTTCGATGAGCAGTTCTTC. Amino acids: CASSVEGFDEQFF.

This clone turned up a few times. This chain connects TRBV28 to TRBJ2-5; TRBD2 aligns across 11 bases. CDR1 is MDHEN, CDR2 SYDVKM, per germline. The CDR3 sequence is 17 residues long. V was pared by 4 bases and J by 2 bases, with 9 bases of the junction left unmatched. The CDR3 region is CASSSSLIAGGQETQYF. CDR3 bases: TGTGCCAGCAGTTCGTCCCTCATAGCGGGAGGGCAAGAGACCCAGTACTTC. Combining the CDR3 with reference TRBV28 and TRBJ2-5 gives the whole variable domain DVKVTQSSRYLVKRTGEKVFLECVQDMDHENMFWYRQDPGLGLRLIYFSYDVKMKEKGDIPEGYSVSREKKERFSLILESASTNQTSMYLCASSSSLIAGGQETQYFGPGTRLLVL.

The chain couples TRBV9 to TRBJ2-1, with 11 bases lining up with TRBD2. V trimming: 0 bases; J trimming: 1 base; junction bases outside the gene matches: 3. Germline V gene data show CDR1 as SGDLS and CDR2 as YYNGEE. The length of the CDR3 is 17 residues. The CDR3: CASSVDIAGGSYNEQFF. DNA of the CDR3: TGTGCCAGCAGCGTAGATATAGCGGGAGGGTCCTACAATGAGCAGTTCTTC.

The chain has TRBV4-2 and TRBJ2-5; tentative D call: TRBD1 (5 bases). The DNA matches TRBJ2-7 better at its end, which makes the J call doubtful. The CDR3 sequence is 13 residues long. The germline gives CDR1 LGHNA, CDR2 YNFKEQ. CDR3 protein: CASSQGHSYEQYF. CDR3 coding DNA: TGTGCCAGCAGCCAGGGGCACTCCTACGAGCAGTACTTC.

The rearrangement uses TRBV10-1 and TRBJ2-3; 7 nucleotides match TRBD2. Losses at the gene ends were 0 bases for V and 3 bases for J; bases not matched to a gene: 3. This CDR3 comprises 15 residues. The germline V gene has CDR1 WNHNN and CDR2 SYGVQD (reference sequence). Written as DNA, the CDR3 is TGCGCCAGCAGTGAGTCTAAGCGGGATACAGATACGCAGTATTTT. Translation: CASSESKRDTDTQYF.

With regard to this clone: Distinct nucleotide sequences in the sample also encode this CDR3. The chain links TRBV5-1 to TRBJ2-3; D gene uncertain. The V gene's germline CDR1 is SGHRS and CDR2 YFSETQ. The CDR3 length is 12 residues. V was trimmed by 4 bases and J by 6 bases, leaving 9 bases between them. DNA of the CDR3: TGCGCCAGCAGCCCCCCGGGTGATACGCAGTATTTT. It encodes CASSPPGDTQYF.

The chain uses TRBV29-1 and TRBJ2-2; 13 nucleotides align to TRBD2. V lost 6 bases and J lost 6; bases outside the gene matches: 4. Germline V gives CDR1 SQVTM, CDR2 ANQGSEA. The CDR3 is 14 amino acids. CDR3 residues: CSVTSGRAPGELFF. DNA of the CDR3: TGCAGCGTAACTAGCGGGAGGGCCCCCGGGGAGCTGTTTTTT.

The V gene is TRBV7-6, the J gene TRBJ1-3; D not certain. Trimming shortened V by 5 bases and J by 0 bases, and 14 bases separated the two germline ends. The germline V gene encodes CDR1 SGHVS and CDR2 FNYEAQ. This CDR3 comprises 16 residues. The CDR3 reads CASSPALGLSGNTIYF. The CDR3 DNA reads as TGTGCCAGCAGCCCCGCATTGGGCCTCTCTGGAAACACCATATATTTT.

V usage is TRBV5-1 and J usage is TRBJ2-2; 11 bases are a match to TRBD2. Per the germline V gene, CDR1 is SGHRS and CDR2 is YFSETQ. V was clipped by 3 bases and J by 5 bases; unmatched bases: 3. The CDR3 is 15 amino acids. The CDR3 DNA is TGCGCCAGCAGCTGGACTAGCGGGCAGACCGGGGAGCTGTTTTTT. This translates into CASSWTSGQTGELFF.

The chain joins TRBV15 to TRBJ2-2; D might be TRBD2 (6 bases). The germline V gene encodes CDR1 LNHNV and CDR2 YYDKDF (reference sequence). The CDR3 length is 18 residues. The ends were cut back, 4 bases at V and 3 bases at J, with 21 bases in the middle. CDR3 DNA sequence: TGTGCCACCAGCACACCACATCCGGGACTTTCCTACACCGGGGAGCTGTTTTTT. Its protein is CATSTPHPGLSYTGELFF.

This chain uses TRBV9 with TRBJ1-5; D is possibly TRBD1 (6 bases). Trimming removed 0 bases from V and 5 bases from J, with 12 bases in between. The germline V gene has CDR1 SGDLS and CDR2 YYNGEE. This CDR3 comprises 15 residues. CDR3 in DNA: TGTGCCAGCAGCGTAGGCGGGGGGCTGGATCAGCCCCAGCATTTT. It yields the protein CASSVGGGLDQPQHF. Filled out from reference TRBV9 and TRBJ1-5, the complete variable domain reads DSGVTQTPKHLITATGQRVTLRCSPRSGDLSVYWYQQSLDQGLQFLIQYYNGEERAKGNILERFSAQQFPDLHSELNLSSLELGDSALYFCASSVGGGLDQPQHFGDGTRLSIL.

The chain employs TRBV30 and TRBJ2-7, with 12 bases that match TRBD2. Germline trimming cut 4 bases from V and 0 bases from J; bases unmatched to any gene: 13. The CDR3 totals 18 residues. Looked up from germline, CDR1 is GTSNPN and CDR2 is SVGIG (reference sequence). In DNA, the CDR3 is TGTGCCTGGAAGTTTCGTCGGACTAGCGGGATTAGCTCCTACGAGCAGTACTTC. This encodes CAWKFRRTSGISSYEQYF.

The rearrangement links TRBV28 to TRBJ2-2; D is perhaps TRBD1 (5 bases). The CDR3 consists of 14 residues. V was cut by 8 bases and J by 4 bases, with 14 bases left in between. Germline lookup yields CDR1 MDHEN and CDR2 SYDVKM. The DNA for the CDR3 is TGTGCCAGCGGATGGGCAGGGATCACCGGGGAGCTGTTTTTT. It codes for CASGWAGITGELFF.

The chain employs TRBV9 and TRBJ1-3; TRBD1 matches 7 bases. Germline V gene lookup returns CDR1 SGDLS and CDR2 YYNGEE. The CDR3 is 16 residues long. Trimming at V came to 0 bases and at J to 0 bases, leaving 3 bases not matched to a gene. The CDR3 nucleotides read TGTGCCAGCAGCGTAGAACAGGGGTTCTCTGGAAACACCATATATTTT. Translated: CASSVEQGFSGNTIYF.

This clone is medium-sized. This chain joins TRBV10-3 and TRBJ2-7; 10 bases line up with TRBD2. The CDR3 contains 16 residues. Germline trimming cut 10 bases from V and 5 bases from J; bases unmatched to any gene: 17. The germline CDR1 and CDR2 sequences are ENHRY and SYGVKD. CDR3 sequence (DNA): TGTGCCACCGGGTCCCGGGCGACTAGCGGGTACAACGAGCAGTACTTC. This gives the protein CATGSRATSGYNEQYF.

CDR3 nucleotides: TGTGCCAGTAGCAAACTTGGGACAAAGACCTACGAGCAGTACTTC. Translation gives CASSKLGTKTYEQYF. The rearrangement uses TRBV19 and TRBJ2-7; TRBD1 is a possible D gene (6 bases). The CDR3 runs to 15 residues. Germline lookup yields CDR1 LNHDA and CDR2 SQIVND (reference sequence). With 6 bases removed from V and 2 bases from J, the gap between germline ends came to 17 bases.